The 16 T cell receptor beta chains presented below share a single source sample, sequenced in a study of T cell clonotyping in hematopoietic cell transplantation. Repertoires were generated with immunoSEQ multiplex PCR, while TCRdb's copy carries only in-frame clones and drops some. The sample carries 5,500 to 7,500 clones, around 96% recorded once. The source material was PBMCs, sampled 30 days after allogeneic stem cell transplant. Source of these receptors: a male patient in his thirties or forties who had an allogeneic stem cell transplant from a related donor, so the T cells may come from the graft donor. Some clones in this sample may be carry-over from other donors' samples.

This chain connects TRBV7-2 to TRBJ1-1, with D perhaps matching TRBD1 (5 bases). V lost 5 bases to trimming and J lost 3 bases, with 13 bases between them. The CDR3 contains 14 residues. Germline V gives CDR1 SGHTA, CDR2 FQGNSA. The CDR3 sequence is CASSRGGGDTEAFF. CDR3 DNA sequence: TGTGCCAGCAGCCGCGGGGGGGGTGACACTGAAGCTTTCTTT.

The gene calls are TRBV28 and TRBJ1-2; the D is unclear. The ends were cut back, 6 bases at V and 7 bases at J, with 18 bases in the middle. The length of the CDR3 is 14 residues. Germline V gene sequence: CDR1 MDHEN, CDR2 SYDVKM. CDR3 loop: CASSPVGFDFGYTF. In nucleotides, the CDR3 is TGTGCCAGCAGCCCAGTGGGCTTTGACTTTGGCTACACCTTC.

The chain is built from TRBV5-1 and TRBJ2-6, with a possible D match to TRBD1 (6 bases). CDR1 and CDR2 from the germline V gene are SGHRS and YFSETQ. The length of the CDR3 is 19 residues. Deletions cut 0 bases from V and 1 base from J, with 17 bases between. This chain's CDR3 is CASSLDRAPLTSGANVLTF. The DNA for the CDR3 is TGCGCCAGCAGCTTGGACAGGGCCCCCCTTACATCTGGGGCCAACGTCCTGACTTTC.

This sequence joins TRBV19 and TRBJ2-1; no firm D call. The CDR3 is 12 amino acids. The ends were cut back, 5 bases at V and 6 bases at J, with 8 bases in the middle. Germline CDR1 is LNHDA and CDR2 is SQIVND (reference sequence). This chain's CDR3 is CASSQRPNEQFF. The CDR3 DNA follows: TGTGCCAGTAGTCAACGACCCAATGAGCAGTTCTTC.

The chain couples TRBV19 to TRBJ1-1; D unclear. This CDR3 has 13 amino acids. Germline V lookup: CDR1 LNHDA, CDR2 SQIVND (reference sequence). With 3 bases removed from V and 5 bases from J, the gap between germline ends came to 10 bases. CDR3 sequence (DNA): TGTGCCAGTAGTATGCCTTCGAGGACTGAAGCTTTCTTT. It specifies CASSMPSRTEAFF.

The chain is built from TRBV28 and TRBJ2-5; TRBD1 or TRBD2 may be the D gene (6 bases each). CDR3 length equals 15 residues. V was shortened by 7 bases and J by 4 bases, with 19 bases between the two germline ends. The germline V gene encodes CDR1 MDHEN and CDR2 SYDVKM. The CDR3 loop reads CASTPGGGFRETQYF. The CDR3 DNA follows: TGTGCCAGCACCCCCGGGGGCGGGTTCAGAGAGACCCAGTACTTC.

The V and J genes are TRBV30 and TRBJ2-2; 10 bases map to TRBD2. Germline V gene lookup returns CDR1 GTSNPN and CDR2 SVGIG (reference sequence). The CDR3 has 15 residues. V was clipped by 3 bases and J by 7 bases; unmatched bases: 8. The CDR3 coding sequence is TGTGCCTGGAGCCTAGCGGGGGCCCGGGGCGGGGAGCTGTTTTTT. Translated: CAWSLAGARGGELFF.

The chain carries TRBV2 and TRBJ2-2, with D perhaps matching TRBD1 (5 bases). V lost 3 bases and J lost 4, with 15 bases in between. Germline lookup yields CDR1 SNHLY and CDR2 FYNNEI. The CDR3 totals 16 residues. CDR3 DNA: TGTGCCAGCAGTGATTTCAGGGTTTCAGGCACCGGGGAGCTGTTTTTT. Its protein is CASSDFRVSGTGELFF.

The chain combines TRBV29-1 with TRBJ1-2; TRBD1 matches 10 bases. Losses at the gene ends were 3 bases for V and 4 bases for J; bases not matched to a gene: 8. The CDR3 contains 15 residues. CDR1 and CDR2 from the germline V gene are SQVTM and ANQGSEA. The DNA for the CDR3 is TGCAGCGTTGATCGGCGGGACAGGGGTTTCTATGGCTACACCTTC. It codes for CSVDRRDRGFYGYTF.

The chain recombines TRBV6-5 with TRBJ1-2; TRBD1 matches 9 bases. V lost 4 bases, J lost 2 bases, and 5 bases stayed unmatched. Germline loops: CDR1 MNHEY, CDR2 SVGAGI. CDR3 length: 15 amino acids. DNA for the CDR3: TGTGCCAGCAGTTTCTGGACAGGGGTAAACTATGGCTACACCTTC. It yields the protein CASSFWTGVNYGYTF.

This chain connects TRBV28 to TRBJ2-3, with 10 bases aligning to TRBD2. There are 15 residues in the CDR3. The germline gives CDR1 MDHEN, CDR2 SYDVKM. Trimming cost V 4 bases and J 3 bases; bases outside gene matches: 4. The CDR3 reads CASSSPSGGTDTQYF. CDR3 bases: TGTGCCAGCAGTTCCCCTAGCGGGGGAACAGATACGCAGTATTTT.

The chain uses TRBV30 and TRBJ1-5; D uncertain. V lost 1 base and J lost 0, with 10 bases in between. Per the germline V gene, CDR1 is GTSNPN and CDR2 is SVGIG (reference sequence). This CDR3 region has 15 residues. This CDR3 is CAWSGSGYSNQPQHF. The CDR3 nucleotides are TGTGCCTGGAGTGGTTCCGGTTATAGCAATCAGCCCCAGCATTTT.

Here the CDR3 DNA reads TGTGCCAGCAGCTCTAGTTACGGGACAGGGGGGAAAGATGGCTACACCTTC. Protein sequence: CASSSSYGTGGKDGYTF. The V call is TRBV7-2, the J call TRBJ1-2, with 11 bases that match TRBD1. Trimming removed 4 bases from V and 6 bases from J; junction bases left unmatched: 13. Germline V gene lookup returns CDR1 SGHTA and CDR2 FQGNSA. The CDR3 has 17 amino acids.

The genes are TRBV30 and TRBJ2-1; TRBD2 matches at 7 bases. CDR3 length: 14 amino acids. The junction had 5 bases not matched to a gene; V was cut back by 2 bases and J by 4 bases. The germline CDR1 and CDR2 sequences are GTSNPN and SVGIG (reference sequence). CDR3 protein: CAWSSASGYNEQFF. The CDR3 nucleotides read TGTGCCTGGAGTTCGGCTAGCGGATACAATGAGCAGTTCTTC.

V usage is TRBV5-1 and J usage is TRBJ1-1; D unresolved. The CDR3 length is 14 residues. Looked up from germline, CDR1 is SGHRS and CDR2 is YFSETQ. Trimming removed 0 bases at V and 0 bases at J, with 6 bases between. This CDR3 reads CASSLVQMNTEAFF. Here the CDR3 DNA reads TGCGCCAGCAGCTTGGTTCAAATGAACACTGAAGCTTTCTTT. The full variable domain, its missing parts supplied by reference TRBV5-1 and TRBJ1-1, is KAGVTQTPRYLIKTRGQQVTLSCSPISGHRSVSWYQQTPGQGLQFLFEYFSETQRNKGNFPGRFSGRQFSNSRSEMNVSTLELGDSALYLCASSLVQMNTEAFFGQGTRLTVV.

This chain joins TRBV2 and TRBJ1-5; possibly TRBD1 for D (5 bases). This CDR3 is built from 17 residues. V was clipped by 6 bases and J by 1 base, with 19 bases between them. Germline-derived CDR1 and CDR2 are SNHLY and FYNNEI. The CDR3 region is CASSILGTGGSNQPQHF. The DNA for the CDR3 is TGTGCCAGCAGCATCCTCGGGACGGGGGGAAGCAATCAGCCCCAGCATTTT.